The rows below give T cell receptor beta chains drawn from one sample of a study of metastatic and nonmetastatic thyroid tumors. TCRdb re-analyzed the PCR reads through MiXCR. Of some 25,000 clones listed, under 15% are singletons. The material sequenced was blood. These receptors came from a female donor with papillary thyroid cancer or a benign thyroid nodule (not recorded which). Some clones in this sample may be carry-over from other donors' samples. The CDR3 runs from the conserved cysteine through the conserved F or W. D genes are given only for firm matches. Clone size is stated in some rows and not others, as once, few, many or a class when expanded.

clone_size j_call d_call v_call cdr3_aa cdr3_nt
many TRBJ2-7 - TRBV27 CASSDQGGPYEQYF TGTGCCAGCAGTGACCAGGGCGGACCGTACGAGCAGTACTTC
- TRBJ2-4 - TRBV28 CPSRHTTTIAKNIQYF TGTCCGAGCCGCCACACAACGACGATAGCCAAAAACATTCAGTACTTC
many TRBJ2-1 - TRBV24-1 CATSAPTLGPEQFF TGTGCCACCAGTGCCCCCACGTTGGGGCCTGAGCAGTTCTTC
few TRBJ1-6 - TRBV28 CASSSGYSPLHF TGTGCCAGCAGTTCAGGATATTCACCCCTCCACTTT
few TRBJ2-2 - TRBV4-1 CASSQEGTVTGELFF TGCGCCAGCAGCCAAGAAGGAACCGTAACCGGGGAGCTGTTTTTT
many TRBJ2-1 - TRBV3-1 CASSPQVVGTYNEQFF TGTGCCAGCAGCCCCCAGGTTGTGGGTACCTACAATGAGCAGTTCTTC
- TRBJ2-7 - TRBV6-5 CASSYSPPYEQYF TGTGCCAGCAGTTACAGCCCCCCCTACGAGCAGTACTTC
- TRBJ1-2 TRBD1 TRBV5-6 CASSFGQGAPGYTF TGTGCCAGCAGCTTTGGACAGGGGGCGCCCGGCTACACCTTC
many TRBJ2-1 - TRBV7-2 CASSLDRVSYNEQFF TGTGCCAGCAGCTTAGACAGGGTCTCCTACAATGAGCAGTTCTTC
medium-sized TRBJ2-7 TRBD1 TRBV11-2 CASSFRGQGAREQYF TGTGCCAGCAGCTTCCGCGGTCAGGGGGCGAGAGAGCAGTACTTC
many TRBJ1-5 TRBD1 TRBV28 CASSFQGTVLHQPQHF TGTGCCAGCAGTTTCCAAGGGACAGTTTTACATCAGCCCCAGCATTTT
many TRBJ2-2 TRBD2 TRBV7-9 CASSLTGGAGELFF TGTGCCAGCAGCTTAACGGGGGGAGCCGGGGAGCTGTTTTTT
many TRBJ2-5 TRBD1 TRBV28 CASSVPTGGQETQYF TGTGCCAGCAGTGTACCGACAGGGGGACAGGAGACCCAGTACTTC
medium-sized TRBJ2-1 TRBD2 TRBV12-3/TRBV12-4 CASSVAGGPYNEQFF TGTGCCAGCAGTGTAGCGGGAGGGCCCTACAATGAGCAGTTCTTC
many TRBJ2-1 TRBD1 TRBV7-3 CASSPQDRGNGEQFF TGTGCCAGCAGCCCGCAGGACAGGGGGAACGGTGAGCAGTTCTTC
many TRBJ2-1 TRBD2 TRBV20-1 CSAREGPTSGREQFF TGCAGTGCTAGAGAAGGGCCGACTAGCGGGAGGGAGCAGTTCTTC
many TRBJ1-4 TRBD1 TRBV7-9 CASSPQGGYNEKLFF TGTGCCAGCAGCCCACAAGGGGGCTATAATGAAAAACTGTTTTTT
few TRBJ2-1 TRBD2 TRBV27 CASSPAGGPRRFF TGTGCCAGCAGTCCAGCGGGAGGGCCACGCCGCTTCTTC
- TRBJ2-7 - TRBV6-2/TRBV6-3 CASSSTDGEQYF TGTGCCAGCAGCTCCACCGACGGCGAGCAGTACTTC
few TRBJ2-2 - TRBV6-2/TRBV6-3 CASSYAPNTGELFF TGTGCCAGCAGTTACGCCCCTAATACCGGGGAGCTGTTTTTT
many TRBJ1-1 TRBD1 TRBV7-8 CASSLNTGTANTEAFF TGTGCCAGCAGCCTCAACACCGGGACAGCGAACACTGAAGCTTTCTTT
- TRBJ1-1 - TRBV9 CARSVGDTEAFF TGTGCCAGAAGTGTAGGGGACACTGAAGCTTTCTTT
many TRBJ2-5 - TRBV18 CASSDLGETQYF TGTGCCAGCTCAGACTTAGGGGAGACCCAGTACTTC
many TRBJ2-5 TRBD2 TRBV7-9 CASYLLAGVQTQYF TGTGCCTCCTATCTCCTCGCGGGAGTGCAGACCCAGTACTTC
many TRBJ2-7 - TRBV19 CASSIGTKGEQYF TGTGCCAGTAGTATAGGGACGAAGGGCGAGCAGTACTTC
many TRBJ2-5 - TRBV2 CASSLPGVQETQYF TGTGCCAGCAGTCTCCCGGGGGTCCAAGAGACCCAGTACTTC
many TRBJ2-3 - TRBV6-1 CASARGPSTDTQYF TGTGCCAGTGCCAGGGGACCAAGCACAGATACGCAGTATTTT
many TRBJ2-7 - TRBV5-5 CASSPAPYEQYF TGTGCCAGCAGTCCAGCCCCCTACGAGCAGTACTTC
many TRBJ1-2 - TRBV29-1 CSVDLFGTGEGYTF TGCAGCGTTGACCTTTTCGGGACCGGTGAGGGCTACACCTTC
many TRBJ2-3 - TRBV28 CASSLRVTDTQYF TGTGCCAGCAGTTTAAGGGTAACAGATACGCAGTATTTT
many TRBJ1-1 - TRBV20-1 CSARSGAGRTEAFF TGCAGTGCTAGATCAGGGGCGGGTAGGACTGAAGCTTTCTTT
medium-sized TRBJ2-7 TRBD2 TRBV4-1 CASSQGLAVSYEQYF TGCGCCAGCAGCCAGGGACTAGCGGTCTCCTACGAGCAGTACTTC
- TRBJ1-5 - TRBV5-1 CASSPDRDQSQHF TGCGCCAGCAGTCCCGACAGAGATCAGTCCCAGCATTTT
many TRBJ2-1 TRBD2 TRBV7-2 CASSLAGASYNEQFF TGTGCCAGCAGTTTAGCGGGAGCTTCCTACAATGAGCAGTTCTTC
many TRBJ2-1 TRBD2 TRBV6-5 CASPLGGKGTSGSLNEQFF TGTGCCAGCCCCCTAGGAGGGAAGGGGACTAGCGGGAGTCTCAATGAGCAGTTCTTC
many TRBJ2-4 - TRBV15 CATRDGGSNIQYF TGTGCCACCCGAGACGGGGGCAGCAACATTCAGTACTTC
many TRBJ1-2 - TRBV5-6 CASSLGGGVLGYTF TGTGCCAGCAGCTTGGGAGGGGGTGTTCTTGGCTACACCTTC
many TRBJ2-7 TRBD1 TRBV2 CAIQGQGAPGEQYF TGTGCCATCCAAGGACAGGGGGCCCCTGGCGAGCAGTACTTC
many TRBJ2-1 - TRBV7-2 CASRGGREYNEQFF TGTGCCAGCAGGGGCGGTAGGGAATACAATGAGCAGTTCTTC
many TRBJ2-1 - TRBV30 CAWTAGTPGYNEQFF TGTGCCTGGACCGCTGGCACACCGGGTTACAATGAGCAGTTCTTC
- TRBJ2-7 - TRBV3-1 CASSQDETSFEQYF TGTGCCAGCAGCCAAGACGAGACTAGTTTCGAGCAGTACTTC
many TRBJ1-3 - TRBV11-1 CASSFAQGLSGNTIYF TGTGCCAGCAGCTTCGCACAGGGTCTTTCTGGAAACACCATATATTTT
many TRBJ2-3 TRBD2 TRBV4-1 CASSQVGGWDADTQYF TGCGCCAGCAGCCAAGTGGGGGGGTGGGACGCAGATACGCAGTATTTT
- TRBJ2-7 TRBD2 TRBV5-4 CASSGASGGRHYEQNF TGTGCCAGCAGCGGGGCTAGCGGGGGACGCCACTACGAGCAGAACTTC